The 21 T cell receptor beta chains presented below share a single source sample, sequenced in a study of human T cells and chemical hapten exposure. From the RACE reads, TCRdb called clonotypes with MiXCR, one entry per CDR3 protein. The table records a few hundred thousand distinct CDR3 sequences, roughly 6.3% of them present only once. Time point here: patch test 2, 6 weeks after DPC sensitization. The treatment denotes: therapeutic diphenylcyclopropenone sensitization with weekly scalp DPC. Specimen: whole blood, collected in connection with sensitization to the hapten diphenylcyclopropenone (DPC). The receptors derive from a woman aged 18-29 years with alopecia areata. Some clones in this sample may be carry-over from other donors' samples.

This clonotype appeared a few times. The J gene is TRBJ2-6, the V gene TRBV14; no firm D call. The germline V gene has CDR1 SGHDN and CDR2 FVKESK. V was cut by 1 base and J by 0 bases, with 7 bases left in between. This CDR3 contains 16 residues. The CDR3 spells CASSQVVSSGANVLTF. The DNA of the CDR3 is TGTGCCAGCAGCCAAGTGGTGAGCTCTGGGGCCAACGTCCTGACTTTC.

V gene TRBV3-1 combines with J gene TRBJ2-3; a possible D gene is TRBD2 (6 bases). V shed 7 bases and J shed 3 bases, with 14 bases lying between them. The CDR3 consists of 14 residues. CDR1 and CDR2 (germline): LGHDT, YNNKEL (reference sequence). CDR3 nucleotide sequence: TGTGCCAGCACCCAGTGGAGGGAAACAGATACGCAGTATTTT. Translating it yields CASTQWRETDTQYF.

CDR3 sequence: CASSQVSWGHTDTQYF. The CDR3 DNA reads TGTGCCAGCAGCCAAGTCAGCTGGGGCCACACAGATACGCAGTATTTT. The gene calls are TRBV3-1 and TRBJ2-3; TRBD1 is a possible D gene (5 bases). Between the trimmed V and J ends, which lost 1 base and 2 bases, there was a span of 13 bases. Per the germline V gene, CDR1 is LGHDT and CDR2 is YNNKEL (reference sequence). There are 16 residues in the CDR3.

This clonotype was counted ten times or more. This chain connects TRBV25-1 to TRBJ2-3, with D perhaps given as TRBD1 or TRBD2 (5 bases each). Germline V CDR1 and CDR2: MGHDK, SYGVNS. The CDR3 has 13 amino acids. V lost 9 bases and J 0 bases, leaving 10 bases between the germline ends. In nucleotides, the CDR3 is TGTGCCAGTGGGGGTACAAGCACAGATACGCAGTATTTT. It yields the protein CASGGTSTDTQYF.

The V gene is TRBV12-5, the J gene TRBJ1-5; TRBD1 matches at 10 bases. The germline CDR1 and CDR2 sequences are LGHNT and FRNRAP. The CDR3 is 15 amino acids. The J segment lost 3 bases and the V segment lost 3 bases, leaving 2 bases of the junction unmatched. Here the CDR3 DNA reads TGTGCTAGTGGTTTCGGACAGGGGGACAATCAGCCCCAGCATTTT. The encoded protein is CASGFGQGDNQPQHF.

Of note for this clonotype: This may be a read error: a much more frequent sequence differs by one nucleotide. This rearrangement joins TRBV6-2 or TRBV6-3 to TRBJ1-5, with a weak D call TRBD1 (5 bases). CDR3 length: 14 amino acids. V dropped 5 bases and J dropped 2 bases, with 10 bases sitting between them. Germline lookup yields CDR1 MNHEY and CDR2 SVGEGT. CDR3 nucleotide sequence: TGTGCCAGCAGTATACAGGAAGGCAATCAGCCCCAGCATTTT. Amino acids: CASSIQEGNQPQHF.

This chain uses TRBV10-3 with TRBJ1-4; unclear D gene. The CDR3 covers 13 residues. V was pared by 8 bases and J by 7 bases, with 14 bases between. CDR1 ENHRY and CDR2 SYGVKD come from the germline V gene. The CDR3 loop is CAIRPSLGEKLFF. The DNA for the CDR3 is TGTGCCATCCGACCTTCGCTAGGTGAAAAACTGTTTTTT.

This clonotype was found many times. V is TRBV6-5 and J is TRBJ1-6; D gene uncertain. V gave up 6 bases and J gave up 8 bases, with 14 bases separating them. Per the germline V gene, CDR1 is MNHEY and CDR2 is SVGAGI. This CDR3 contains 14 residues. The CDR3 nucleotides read TGTGCCAGCAGGCCCTGGAGTGTCGATTCACCCCTCCACTTT. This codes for CASRPWSVDSPLHF.

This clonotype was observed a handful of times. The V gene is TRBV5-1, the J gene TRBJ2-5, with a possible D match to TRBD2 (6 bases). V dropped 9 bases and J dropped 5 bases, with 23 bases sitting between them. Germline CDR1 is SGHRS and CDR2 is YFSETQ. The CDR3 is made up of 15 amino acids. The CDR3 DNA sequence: TGCGCCACCAGGCTCTCCGGGACTGGGGCCGAGACCCAGTACTTC. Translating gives CATRLSGTGAETQYF.

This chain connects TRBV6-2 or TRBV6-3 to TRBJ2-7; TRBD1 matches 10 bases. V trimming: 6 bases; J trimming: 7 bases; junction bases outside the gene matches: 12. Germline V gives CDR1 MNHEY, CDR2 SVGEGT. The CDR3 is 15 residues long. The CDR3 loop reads CASRDPGTGVREQYF. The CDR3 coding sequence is TGTGCCAGCAGAGATCCCGGGACAGGGGTTCGGGAGCAGTACTTC.

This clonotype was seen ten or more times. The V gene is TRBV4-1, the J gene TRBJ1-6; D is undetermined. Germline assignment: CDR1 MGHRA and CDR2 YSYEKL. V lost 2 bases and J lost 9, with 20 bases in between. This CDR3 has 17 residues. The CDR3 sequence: CASSQSPVLSGGSPLHF. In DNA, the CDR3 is TGCGCCAGCAGCCAATCGCCCGTTCTGTCGGGAGGTTCACCCCTCCACTTT.

The CDR3: CASYDSLNTEAFF. DNA of the CDR3: TGTGCCTCGTACGACAGTTTGAACACTGAAGCTTTCTTT. The chain recombines TRBV28 with TRBJ1-1; D is possibly TRBD1 (5 bases). Trimming removed 11 bases at V and 0 bases at J, with 13 bases between. Germline lookup yields CDR1 MDHEN and CDR2 SYDVKM. This CDR3 is built from 13 residues.

The CDR3 DNA is TGTGCCAGCAGTGAAGAACAGCCCCAGCATTTT. It specifies CASSEEQPQHF. The chain links TRBV6-1 to TRBJ1-5, with D unclear. CDR3 length equals 11 residues. Trimming took off 1 base at V and 7 bases at J, with 2 bases between the two ends. Germline CDR1 is MNHNS and CDR2 is SASEGT.

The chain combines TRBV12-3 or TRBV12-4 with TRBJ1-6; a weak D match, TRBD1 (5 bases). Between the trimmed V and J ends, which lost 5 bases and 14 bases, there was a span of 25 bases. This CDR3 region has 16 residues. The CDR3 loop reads CASSAGRYNRVISLHF. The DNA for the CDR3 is TGTGCCAGCAGTGCGGGACGGTATAATCGGGTCATATCCCTCCACTTT.

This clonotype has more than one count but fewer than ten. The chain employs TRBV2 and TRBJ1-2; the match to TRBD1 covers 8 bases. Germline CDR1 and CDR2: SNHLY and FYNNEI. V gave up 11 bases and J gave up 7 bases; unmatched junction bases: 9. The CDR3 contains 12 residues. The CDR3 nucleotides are TGTGCCCGCGGACAGGGAATTTCTGGCTACACCTTC. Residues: CARGQGISGYTF.

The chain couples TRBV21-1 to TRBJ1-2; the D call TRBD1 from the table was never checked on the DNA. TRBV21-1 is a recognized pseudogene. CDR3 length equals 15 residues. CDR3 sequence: CARSPKSGAYYGYTF. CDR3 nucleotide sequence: TGTGCCAGATCACCAAAATCCGGGGCCTACTATGGCTACACCTTC.

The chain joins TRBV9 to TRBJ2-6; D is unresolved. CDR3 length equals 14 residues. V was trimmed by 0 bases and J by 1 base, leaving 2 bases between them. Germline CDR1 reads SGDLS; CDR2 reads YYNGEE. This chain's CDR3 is CASSVVSGANVLTF. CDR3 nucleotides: TGTGCCAGCAGCGTAGTGTCTGGGGCCAACGTCCTGACTTTC.

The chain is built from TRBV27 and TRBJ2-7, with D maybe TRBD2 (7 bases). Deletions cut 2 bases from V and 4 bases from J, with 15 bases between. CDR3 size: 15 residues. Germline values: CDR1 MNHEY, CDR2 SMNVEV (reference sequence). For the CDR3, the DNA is TGTGCCAGCAGTTTACGGGCGGGGGCAGTGTACGAGCAGTACTTC. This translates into CASSLRAGAVYEQYF.

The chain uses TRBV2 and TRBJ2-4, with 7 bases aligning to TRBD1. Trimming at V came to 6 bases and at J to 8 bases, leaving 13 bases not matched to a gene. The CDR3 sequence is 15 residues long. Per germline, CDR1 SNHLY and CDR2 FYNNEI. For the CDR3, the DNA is TGTGCCAGCAGCCCTATTGGACAGGTCGGGGACATTCAGTACTTC. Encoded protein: CASSPIGQVGDIQYF. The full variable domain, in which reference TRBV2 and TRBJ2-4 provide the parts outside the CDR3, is EPEVTQTPSHQVTQMGQEVILRCVPISNHLYFYWYRQILGQKVEFLVSFYNNEISEKSEIFDDQFSVERPDGSNFTLKIRSTKLEDSAMYFCASSPIGQVGDIQYFGAGTRLSVL.

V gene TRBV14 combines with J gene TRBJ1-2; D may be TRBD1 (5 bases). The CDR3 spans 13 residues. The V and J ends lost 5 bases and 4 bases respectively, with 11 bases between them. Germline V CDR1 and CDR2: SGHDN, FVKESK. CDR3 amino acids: CASSWTKSYGYTF. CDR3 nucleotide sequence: TGTGCCAGCAGCTGGACAAAAAGCTATGGCTACACCTTC.

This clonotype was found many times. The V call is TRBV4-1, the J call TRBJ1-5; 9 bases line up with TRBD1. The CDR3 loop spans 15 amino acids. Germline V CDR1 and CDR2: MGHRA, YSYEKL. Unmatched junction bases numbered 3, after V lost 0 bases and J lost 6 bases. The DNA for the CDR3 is TGCGCCAGCAGCCAAGATGGGACAGGGAGTCAGCCCCAGCATTTT. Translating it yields CASSQDGTGSQPQHF.